This TCR beta chain appears in the sequencing data of a study of cytomegalovirus exposure and HLA in healthy donors. Whole-study results and caveats: With later analysis, a missense DCLRE1C variant became linked to TCR beta V- and J-gene trimming. The analysis excluded some indistinguishable V segments, including TRBV6-2 and TRBV6-3. Across HLA loci, a later analysis found differing TCR association rates, with DRB1 most and HLA-C fewest.

The germline gives CDR1 MGHRA, CDR2 YSYEKL. This CDR3 is built from 16 residues. Trimming left V 1 base short and J 9 bases short, with 19 bases between. This PCR relied on a set of 60 Vbeta primers and 13 Jbeta primers. Only in-frame clones appear in the TCRdb table, and some are missing; sequencing was by immunoSEQ multiplex PCR. The repertoire includes under 150,000 clones, roughly two thirds of them detected once, and 1.6% sits in the top ten. Despite likely unrecorded immune exposures, the donors were nominally healthy at the time of sampling. As to this clone: Its target is unknown.

This clonotype was obtained from a man aged 25 to 45 in good health and CMV-seropositive. Sequencing was done on a sample of PBMCs. The chain uses TRBV4-1 and TRBJ2-1; D gene ambiguous. For the CDR3, the DNA is TGCGCCAGCAGCCAAGCGGTTCGCGGAGCGTACTCTGAGCAGTTCTTC. This encodes CASSQAVRGAYSEQFF.